This entry is about one TCR beta chain. The antigen is undetermined. Assay: immunoSEQ multiplex PCR; the TCRdb copy retains only in-frame clones and omits some. In the table there are under 30,000 clones, roughly 96% of which are singletons. This entry comes from a study of monozygotic twins with cystic fibrosis. Notes on the study in general: V usage most resembled the co-twin in 13 of 16 pairs. Median Simpson clonality of approximately 0.009 suggested naive T cells predominated. Monozygotic CF twin pairs shared significantly more nucleotide-identical clonotypes than unrelated CF individuals did. In this small cohort, shared CDR3 numbers showed no association with age, concordance or disease severity.

The sequence derives from a girl aged 2 to 9 with cystic fibrosis. Specimen: blood.

DNA for the CDR3: TGTGCCAGCACCCCCCTCGGGAAGGGCTATGGCTACACCTTC. Translating it yields CASTPLGKGYGYTF. The rearrangement joins TRBV6-6 to TRBJ1-2; D ambiguous. Germline CDR1 and CDR2: MNHNY and SVGAGI (reference sequence). Between the trimmed V and J ends, which lost 7 bases and 4 bases, there was a span of 16 bases. This CDR3 has 14 amino acids.